This TCR beta chain was sequenced during a study of T cells in Graves' hyperthyroidism and ophthalmopathy. Overall study results and limits: Ophthalmopathy, which appeared later, was predicted by the model a median around 6 months before onset.

Using RNA transcripts as the source, TCR beta CDR3 regions were amplified. Carried out on the TCR CDR3, a first-round RT-PCR used the HTBI primer set. One entry per CDR3 protein results from TCRdb running MiXCR on the multiplex PCR reads. The repertoire holds 540,000 or so distinct CDR3 sequences, with just over 45% as singletons. This clonotype was recorded many times. Its specificity is unknown. Thyroid ultrasound and orbital computed tomography, with clinical symptoms and serum thyroxine and TRAb, informed diagnoses. Germline lookup yields CDR1 SNHLY and CDR2 FYNNEI. V gave up 6 bases and J gave up 5 bases; unmatched junction bases: 11. This CDR3 spans 17 amino acids.

The TCR was taken from an adult woman with Graves' disease, either hyperthyroidism or ophthalmopathy (not recorded which). Sequences were obtained from peripheral blood or thyroid tissue (not recorded which). This chain links TRBV2 with TRBJ2-5, with TRBD2 matching 14 bases. CDR3 residues: CASRYRLGLAGVETQYF. CDR3 nucleotide sequence: TGTGCCAGCAGGTACCGCTTGGGACTAGCGGGAGTTGAGACCCAGTACTTC. The full variable domain, in which reference TRBV2 and TRBJ2-5 provide the parts outside the CDR3, is EPEVTQTPSHQVTQMGQEVILRCVPISNHLYFYWYRQILGQKVEFLVSFYNNEISEKSEIFDDQFSVERPDGSNFTLKIRSTKLEDSAMYFCASRYRLGLAGVETQYFGPGTRLLVL.